This T cell receptor (beta chain) was captured in a study of cytomegalovirus exposure and HLA in healthy donors. Study-wide points: Being productive about 87% or about 30% of the time was typical of most TCR beta V segments in an earlier analysis. Later, TCR association rates were found to vary by HLA locus, highest for DRB1 and lowest for HLA-C.

With regard to this clone: Its antigen is currently unknown.

13 Jbeta primers and 60 Vbeta primers were used for the PCR. Sequenced by immunoSEQ multiplex PCR; TCRdb stores in-frame clones only, minus some. Seen here are 150,000 to 200,000 clones, about 87% observed once, and the top ten hold approximately 1.5%. The specimen was PBMCs. The TCR was taken from a woman in her late teens or twenties in good health and CMV-seronegative.

CDR3 sequence (DNA): TGCGCCAGCAGCCTGAACAGCGGGGGGGCCTACAATGAGCAGTTCTTC. Its translation is CASSLNSGGAYNEQFF. V gene TRBV4-1 combines with J gene TRBJ2-1, with 10 bases that match TRBD2. V dropped 4 bases and J dropped 2; count of bases not matched to a gene: 5. The V gene's germline CDR1 is MGHRA and CDR2 YSYEKL. The CDR3 has 16 residues.